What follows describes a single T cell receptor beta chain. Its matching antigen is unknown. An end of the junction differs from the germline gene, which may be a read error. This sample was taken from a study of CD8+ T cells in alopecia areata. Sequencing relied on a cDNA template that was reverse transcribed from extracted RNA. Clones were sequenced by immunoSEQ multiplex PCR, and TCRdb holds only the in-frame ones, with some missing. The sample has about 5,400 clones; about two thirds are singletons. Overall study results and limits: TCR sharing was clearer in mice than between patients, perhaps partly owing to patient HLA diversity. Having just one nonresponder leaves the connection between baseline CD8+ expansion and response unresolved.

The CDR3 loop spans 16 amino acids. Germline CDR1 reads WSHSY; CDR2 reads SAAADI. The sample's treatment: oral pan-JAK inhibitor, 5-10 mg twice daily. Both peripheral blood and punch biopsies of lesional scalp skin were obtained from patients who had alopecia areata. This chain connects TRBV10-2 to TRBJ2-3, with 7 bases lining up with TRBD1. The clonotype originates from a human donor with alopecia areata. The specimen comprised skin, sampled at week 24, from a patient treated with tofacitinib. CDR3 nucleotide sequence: TGCGTCAGCAGTGGTCACGGGACAGCTAAGCCAGATACGCAGTATTTT. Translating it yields CVSSGHGTAKPDTQYF.